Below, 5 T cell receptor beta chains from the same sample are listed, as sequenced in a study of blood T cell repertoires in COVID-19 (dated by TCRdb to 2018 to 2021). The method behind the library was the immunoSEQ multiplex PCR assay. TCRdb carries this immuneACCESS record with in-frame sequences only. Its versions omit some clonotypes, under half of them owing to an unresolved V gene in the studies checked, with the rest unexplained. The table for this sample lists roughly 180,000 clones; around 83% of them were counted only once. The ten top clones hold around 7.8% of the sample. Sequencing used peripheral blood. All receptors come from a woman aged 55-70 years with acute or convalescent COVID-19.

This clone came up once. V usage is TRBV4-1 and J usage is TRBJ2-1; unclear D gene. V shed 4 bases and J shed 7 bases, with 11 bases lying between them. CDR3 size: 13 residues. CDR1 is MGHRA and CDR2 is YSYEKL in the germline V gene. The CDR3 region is CASSPEWRNEQFF. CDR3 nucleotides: TGCGCCAGCAGCCCCGAGTGGCGGAATGAGCAGTTCTTC.

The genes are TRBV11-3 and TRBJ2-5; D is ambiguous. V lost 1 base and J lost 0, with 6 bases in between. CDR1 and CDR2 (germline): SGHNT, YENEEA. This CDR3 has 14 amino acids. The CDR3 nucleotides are TGTGCCAGCAGCTTAGGGGCTAACCAAGAGACCCAGTACTTC. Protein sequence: CASSLGANQETQYF. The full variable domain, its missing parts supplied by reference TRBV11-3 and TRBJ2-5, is EAGVVQSPRYKIIEKKQPVAFWCNPISGHNTLYWYLQNLGQGPELLIRYENEEAVDDSQLPKDRFSAERLKGVDSTLKIQPAELGDSAVYLCASSLGANQETQYFGPGTRLLVL.

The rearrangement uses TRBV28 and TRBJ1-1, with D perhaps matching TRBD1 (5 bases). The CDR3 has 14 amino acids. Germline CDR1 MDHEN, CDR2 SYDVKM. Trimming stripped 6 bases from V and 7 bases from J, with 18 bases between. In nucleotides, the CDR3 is TGTGCCAGCAGGGGGAGGGACCCTACTGTTGAAGCTTTCTTT. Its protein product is CASRGRDPTVEAFF.

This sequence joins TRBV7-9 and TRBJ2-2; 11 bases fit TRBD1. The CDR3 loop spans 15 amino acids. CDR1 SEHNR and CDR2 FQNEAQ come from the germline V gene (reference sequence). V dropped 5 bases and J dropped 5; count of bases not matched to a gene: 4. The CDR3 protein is CASSPGQGATGELFF. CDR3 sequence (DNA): TGTGCCAGCAGCCCTGGACAGGGGGCGACCGGGGAGCTGTTTTTT.

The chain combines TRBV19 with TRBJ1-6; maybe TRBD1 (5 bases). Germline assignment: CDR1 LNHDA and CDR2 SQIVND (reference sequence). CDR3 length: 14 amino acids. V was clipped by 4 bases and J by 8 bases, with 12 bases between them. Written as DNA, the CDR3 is TGTGCCAGTAGTACGGACCTAGGGGATTCACCCCTCCACTTT. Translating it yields CASSTDLGDSPLHF.